This is a list of T cell receptor beta chains from one sample in a study of response to subunit inactivated influenza vaccine. TCRdb re-derived calls from the RT-PCR reads in MiXCR, one entry per CDR3 protein. Of under 550,000 distinct CDR3 sequences listed, around 8% were seen once; the top ten hold under 15%. The sequences come from PBMCs from blood, collected roughly 24 months after vaccination. These receptors all come from a man aged 50 to 69 who received an inactivated influenza vaccine. CDR3s include the opening cysteine and the closing phenylalanine or tryptophan. D genes are given only for firm matches. The size of a clone is reported for some rows only, either as once, few or many, or as a class for expanded clones.

J gene | clone size | V gene | D gene | CDR3 DNA | CDR3 protein
TRBJ1-5 | . | TRBV7-9 | . | TGTGCCAGCAGCTTAGTGGCAGGAAGTCGCAATCAGCCCCAGCATTTT | CASSLVAGSRNQPQHF
TRBJ2-7 | many | TRBV11-2 | . | TGTGCCAGCAGCTTAGATATAGGGGGGCGCGAGCAGTACTTC | CASSLDIGGREQYF
TRBJ2-5 | few | TRBV5-1 | TRBD2 | TGCGCCAGCAGCATTACTAGCGGGCACCAAGAGACCCAGTACTTC | CASSITSGHQETQYF
TRBJ1-1 | many | TRBV6-5 | . | TGTGCCAGCAGTTTGATGGGGAACACTGAAGCTTTCTTT | CASSLMGNTEAFF
TRBJ2-3 | . | TRBV28 | TRBD2 | TGTGCCAGCCATGGCCAGCGGGGGGGCAGTAATACGCAGTATTTT | CASHGQRGGSNTQYF
TRBJ2-7 | few | TRBV16 | TRBD1 | TGTGCCAGCAGCCAATCAGGGCAGGGGGCGACCTACGAGCAGTACTTC | CASSQSGQGATYEQYF
TRBJ2-2 | many | TRBV24-1 | . | TGTGCCACCAGTGATTTTGGGCTAGTTGGCACCGGGGAGCTGTTTTTT | CATSDFGLVGTGELFF
TRBJ2-1 | . | TRBV18 | TRBD2 | TGTGCCAGCTCACCCGCGGGAGGGTTCTACAATGAGCAGTTCTTC | CASSPAGGFYNEQFF
TRBJ1-3 | few | TRBV20-1 | . | TGCAGTGCTAGCATGTCTGGAAACACCATATATTTT | CSASMSGNTIYF
TRBJ1-4 | many | TRBV15 | . | TGTGCCACCAGCACGGGGATTGGTGAAAAACTGTTTTTT | CATSTGIGEKLFF
TRBJ2-7 | few | TRBV2 | TRBD1 | TGTGCCAGCGGATCAAGGGGGCTTGGCTCCTACGAGCAGTACTTC | CASGSRGLGSYEQYF
TRBJ2-5 | . | TRBV28 | TRBD1 | TGTGCCAGCAGACCAACAGGGGAACGAGAGACCCAGTACTTC | CASRPTGERETQYF
TRBJ2-3 | few | TRBV27 | TRBD2 | TGTGCCAGCACCCCGAGACTAGCGGGGACAGATACGCAGTATTTT | CASTPRLAGTDTQYF
TRBJ2-3 | few | TRBV20-1 | TRBD2 | TGCAGTGCACCTAGGACTAGCGCGGCAGATACGCAGTATTTT | CSAPRTSAADTQYF
TRBJ2-7 | . | TRBV6-2/TRBV6-3 | . | TGTGCCAGCAGTTACCTCTTATACGAGCAGTACTTC | CASSYLLYEQYF
TRBJ2-2 | . | TRBV20-1 | . | TGCAGTGCTAGAGATAAACGGCCTGCTCTGTTTTTT | CSARDKRPALFF
TRBJ1-3 | many | TRBV6-5 | . | TGTGCCAGCAGTTCACATACGGGGGGAACTGGAAACACCATATATTTT | CASSSHTGGTGNTIYF
TRBJ2-7 | . | TRBV2 | . | TGTGCCAGCGGTCTCGAAGGGACCTCCTACGAGCAGTACTTC | CASGLEGTSYEQYF
TRBJ2-5 | few | TRBV20-1 | TRBD2 | TGCAGTGCTCCTGGACTAGCGGGAGGAGAGACCCAGTACTTC | CSAPGLAGGETQYF
TRBJ1-2 | few | TRBV15 | TRBD1 | TGTGCCACCAGCAGAGAGGGACAGGGGTTAGATGGCTACACCTTC | CATSREGQGLDGYTF
TRBJ2-2 | many | TRBV6-2/TRBV6-3 | TRBD2 | TGTGCCAGCAGTTACTCAGCGGGAGCCCCTCTCACCGGGGAGCTGTTTTTT | CASSYSAGAPLTGELFF
TRBJ2-1 | few | TRBV9 | . | TGTGCCAGCAGCGTAGCTGGGCTCACCGGGCATGAGCAGTTCTTC | CASSVAGLTGHEQFF
TRBJ2-2 | . | TRBV5-1 | . | TGCGCCAGCAGCTCGACTGACAAGAACACCGGGGAGCTGTTTTTT | CASSSTDKNTGELFF
TRBJ2-3 | . | TRBV7-3 | . | TGTGCCAGCAGCCTACAAGACCCAACAACCCCCGAAGATACGCAGTATTTT | CASSLQDPTTPEDTQYF
TRBJ2-1 | many | TRBV5-1 | . | TGCGCCAGCAGCTTGGTGGGCATCTACAATGAGCAGTTCTTC | CASSLVGIYNEQFF
TRBJ2-5 | many | TRBV5-1 | . | TGCGCCAGCAGCCCAGGGTCCCTAGTCGAGACCCAGTACTTC | CASSPGSLVETQYF
TRBJ2-1 | . | TRBV11-2 | TRBD2 | TGTGCCAGCAGCAGAGAAGCGGGAGCCCCCTACAATGAGCAGTTCTTC | CASSREAGAPYNEQFF
TRBJ1-1 | . | TRBV20-1 | . | TGCAGTGCTAGAAGGGACTCGAACACTGAAGCTTTCTTT | CSARRDSNTEAFF
TRBJ2-5 | few | TRBV10-3 | . | TGTGCCATCAGTCCTTCGGGCCCTCAACAGGAGGAGACCCAGTACTTC | CAISPSGPQQEETQYF
TRBJ1-1 | . | TRBV10-3 | TRBD1 | TGTGCCATCAGTGCCGGGGACAGGGGGAGCGGGGGTTACACTGAAGCTTTCTTT | CAISAGDRGSGGYTEAFF
TRBJ1-2 | . | TRBV24-1 | . | TGTGCCACCAGTGACCTCACCGCTAACTATGGCTACACCTTC | CATSDLTANYGYTF
TRBJ2-7 | few | TRBV4-3 | . | TGCGCCAGCAGCCAAGAACGGCCAGGGTTCTACGAGCAGTACTTC | CASSQERPGFYEQYF
TRBJ2-3 | many | TRBV12-3/TRBV12-4 | . | TGTGCCAGCAGTCTCGTTCGGGGCCGATTCACAGATACGCAGTATTTT | CASSLVRGRFTDTQYF
TRBJ2-1 | few | TRBV20-1 | TRBD1 | TGCAGTGCTAGTGTCATCAACAGGGGACGCAATGAGCAGTTCTTC | CSASVINRGRNEQFF
TRBJ1-1 | . | TRBV7-8 | TRBD1 | TGTGCCAGCAGCTCCGACAGGGTTGTTGAAGCTTTCTTT | CASSSDRVVEAFF
TRBJ2-6 | many | TRBV5-1 | . | TGCGCCAGCAGCTTAATGACCTCTGGGGCCAACGTCCTGACTTTC | CASSLMTSGANVLTF
TRBJ1-2 | . | TRBV12-3/TRBV12-4 | . | TGTGCCAGCAGTTTTCGGGTTATATGGGGCTACACCTTC | CASSFRVIWGYTF
TRBJ2-3 | . | TRBV12-3/TRBV12-4 | TRBD2 | TGTGCCAGCAGCCTTCGTAGCGGGAGGAGGCCAGATACGCAGTATTTT | CASSLRSGRRPDTQYF
TRBJ2-7 | few | TRBV15 | TRBD1 | TGTGCCACCAGCAAGGGGAGGACAGGGTACGAGCAGTACTTC | CATSKGRTGYEQYF
TRBJ2-1 | few | TRBV6-2/TRBV6-3 | . | TGTGCCAGCAGTTCTTTTGGGGAGCAGTTCTTC | CASSSFGEQFF
TRBJ2-1 | few | TRBV4-2 | TRBD2 | TGTGCCAGCAGCCAAGCCGTGGCGACTAGCGGGAGGGTCTGGGTAAATGAGCAGTTCTTC | CASSQAVATSGRVWVNEQFF
TRBJ2-7 | few | TRBV20-1 | TRBD1 | TGCAGTGCTAGTAGGGTGACAGGGGCAACCCGCGAGCAGTACTTC | CSASRVTGATREQYF
TRBJ2-7 | few | TRBV4-3 | . | TGCGCCAGCAGCCAAGGGTCCCGGGCCTCCCGACAAGGCTACTTC | CASSQGSRASRQGYF
TRBJ2-2 | . | TRBV5-5 | . | TGTGCCAGCAGCGGCAGTCGATTCACCGGGGAGCTGTTTTTT | CASSGSRFTGELFF
TRBJ1-1 | few | TRBV4-2 | . | TGTGCCAGCAGCCAAGGGGATGAAGCTTTCTTT | CASSQGDEAFF
TRBJ2-7 | many | TRBV5-1 | . | TGCGCCAGCAGCGGCAACAGGGTCGAGCAGTACTTC | CASSGNRVEQYF
TRBJ2-2 | many | TRBV20-1 | TRBD2 | TGCAGTGCTAGTGCCAGCGGGAGGTTCACCGGGGAGCTGTTTTTT | CSASASGRFTGELFF
TRBJ2-1 | few | TRBV4-1 | TRBD2 | TGCGCCAGCAGCCCCGGACTAGCGGGGTCTCGTTCCAATGAGCAGTTCTTC | CASSPGLAGSRSNEQFF
TRBJ2-7 | . | TRBV20-1 | TRBD2 | TGCAGTGCTAGGGTGTCGGGAGGATCTCGTAAAATTACCTACGAGCAGTACTTC | CSARVSGGSRKITYEQYF
TRBJ2-5 | many | TRBV28 | . | TGTGCCAGCACCTCGAAAGGTAGTGGGTCTTCAGGGACCCAGTACTTC | CASTSKGSGSSGTQYF
TRBJ2-5 | many | TRBV20-1 | . | TGCAGTGCTACGGTCATCATGGAGACCCAGTACTTC | CSATVIMETQYF
TRBJ1-5 | many | TRBV7-9 | . | TGTGCCAGCAGCTTAGAACACGGCAATCAGCCCCAGCATTTT | CASSLEHGNQPQHF